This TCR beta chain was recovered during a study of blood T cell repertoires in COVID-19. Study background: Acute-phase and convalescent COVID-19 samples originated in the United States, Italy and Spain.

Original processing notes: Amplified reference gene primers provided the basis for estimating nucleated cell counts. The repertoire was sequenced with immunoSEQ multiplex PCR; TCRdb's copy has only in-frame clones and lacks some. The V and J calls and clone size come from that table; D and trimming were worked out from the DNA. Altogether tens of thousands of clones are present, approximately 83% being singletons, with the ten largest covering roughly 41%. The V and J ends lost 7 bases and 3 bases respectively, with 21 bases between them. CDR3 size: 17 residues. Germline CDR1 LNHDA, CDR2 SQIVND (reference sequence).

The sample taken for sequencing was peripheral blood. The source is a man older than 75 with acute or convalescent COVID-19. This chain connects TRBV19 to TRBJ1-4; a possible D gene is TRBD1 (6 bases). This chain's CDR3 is CASKESGGLLPNEKLFF. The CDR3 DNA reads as TGTGCCAGTAAGGAGTCCGGGGGGCTTCTTCCTAATGAAAAACTGTTTTTT.